Listed below are T cell receptor beta chains from one sample, sequenced in a study of blood T cell repertoires in COVID-19. The assay was immunoSEQ multiplex PCR, and TCRdb's table has in-frame clones only and misses some. The table has approximately 260,000 clones, about 90% seen once. The specimen was PBMCs or T cells enriched from blood (not recorded which). All receptors come from a woman in her 30s with acute COVID-19. Both conserved end residues are trimmed from each CDR3. The D gene is left open where the match is weak.

cdr3_aa: ASNLLSGYSGNTIY
j_call: TRBJ1-3
d_call: NA
v_call: TRBV3-1/TRBV3-2

cdr3_aa: SVHRGLRTEAF
j_call: TRBJ1-1
d_call: TRBD1
v_call: TRBV29-1

cdr3_aa: ASRGETGPTEAF
j_call: TRBJ1-1
d_call: NA
v_call: TRBV6-5

cdr3_aa: ASSLALGQGKLF
j_call: TRBJ1-4
d_call: NA
v_call: TRBV5-1

cdr3_aa: ASSWDTYSPLH
j_call: TRBJ1-6
d_call: NA
v_call: TRBV6-5

cdr3_aa: ATSDLGTSGVADTQY
j_call: TRBJ2-3
d_call: TRBD2
v_call: TRBV24-1

cdr3_aa: ASSRQGAGAEAF
j_call: TRBJ1-1
d_call: TRBD1
v_call: TRBV19

cdr3_aa: ASSEIREKLF
j_call: TRBJ1-4
d_call: NA
v_call: TRBV2

cdr3_aa: ASAVSSYNEQF
j_call: TRBJ2-1
d_call: NA
v_call: TRBV2

cdr3_aa: ASSGAGFSYEQY
j_call: TRBJ2-7
d_call: NA
v_call: TRBV7-9

cdr3_aa: ASSPLPGVNEQF
j_call: TRBJ2-1
d_call: NA
v_call: TRBV18

cdr3_aa: ASGWPYRGRLYYGYT
j_call: TRBJ1-2
d_call: TRBD1
v_call: TRBV27

cdr3_aa: ASSTGQSSYGYT
j_call: TRBJ1-2
d_call: TRBD1
v_call: TRBV19

cdr3_aa: ASSTTQGMGYNEQF
j_call: TRBJ2-1
d_call: NA
v_call: TRBV7-7

cdr3_aa: ASSLDTAHNQPQH
j_call: TRBJ1-5
d_call: NA
v_call: TRBV27

cdr3_aa: ASSLRPGQTNTEAF
j_call: TRBJ1-1
d_call: TRBD1
v_call: TRBV5-1

cdr3_aa: ASSFSGTSGTGETQY
j_call: TRBJ2-5
d_call: TRBD2
v_call: TRBV5-1

cdr3_aa: ASSYLQGVGEQF
j_call: TRBJ2-1
d_call: TRBD1
v_call: TRBV6-2/TRBV6-3

cdr3_aa: ASSLGTGWETQY
j_call: TRBJ2-5
d_call: TRBD1
v_call: TRBV5-1

cdr3_aa: ASSQATGNQPQH
j_call: TRBJ1-5
d_call: NA
v_call: TRBV28

cdr3_aa: ASSIDRVGGPSTDTQY
j_call: TRBJ2-3
d_call: TRBD1
v_call: TRBV19

cdr3_aa: ASSLGGGDEQF
j_call: TRBJ2-1
d_call: TRBD2
v_call: TRBV28

cdr3_aa: ASSLVGGSEKD
j_call: TRBJ1-5
d_call: NA
v_call: TRBV5-5

cdr3_aa: ASSTRVAGEYEQY
j_call: TRBJ2-7
d_call: TRBD2
v_call: TRBV4-1

cdr3_aa: ASSGTGDNQPQH
j_call: TRBJ1-5
d_call: TRBD1
v_call: TRBV19